These 25 T cell receptor beta chains share one sample of origin, sequenced in a study of blood T cell repertoires in COVID-19. The data were produced by immunoSEQ multiplex PCR, yet TCRdb's version contains in-frame clones alone and is incomplete. The data show 150,000 to 200,000 clones, roughly 93% seen once. Input material: peripheral blood. The receptors stem from an older woman with COVID-19, enrolled during active disease.

The gene calls are TRBV19 and TRBJ2-1; D is possibly TRBD1 (5 bases). V lost 5 bases and J 6 bases, leaving 14 bases between the germline ends. Germline lookup yields CDR1 LNHDA and CDR2 SQIVND (reference sequence). This CDR3 region has 14 residues. CDR3 sequence reads: CASSPQGRFNEQFF. In DNA form, the CDR3 reads TGTGCCAGTAGTCCCCAGGGCAGGTTCAATGAGCAGTTCTTC.

The chain links TRBV20-1 to TRBJ1-2; D perhaps matches TRBD1 (6 bases). Germline V gene data show CDR1 as DFQATT and CDR2 as SNEGSKA (reference sequence). The V and J ends lost 3 bases and 2 bases respectively, with 7 bases between them. CDR3 size: 12 residues. This CDR3 is CSASGGNYGYTF. CDR3 in DNA: TGCAGTGCTAGTGGGGGCAACTATGGCTACACCTTC.

The rearrangement joins TRBV21-1 to TRBJ1-5; the D call TRBD1 from the table was never checked on the DNA. TRBV21-1 corresponds to a pseudogene. The CDR3 is made up of 14 amino acids. The CDR3 here is CASSIQGDNQPQHF. CDR3 nucleotides: TGTGCCAGCAGCATTCAGGGGGACAATCAGCCCCAGCATTTT.

The V and J genes are TRBV7-9 and TRBJ2-3; a possible D gene is TRBD1 (6 bases). CDR1 is SEHNR, CDR2 FQNEAQ, per germline (reference sequence). The CDR3 consists of 14 residues. V was shortened by 4 bases and J by 3 bases, with 11 bases between the two germline ends. CDR3 sequence: CASSSTGRTDTQYF. The CDR3 DNA reads TGTGCCAGCAGCTCAACAGGGAGAACAGATACGCAGTATTTT.

Here the CDR3 DNA reads TGTGCCAGCAGCTTAGGGAGCTCTGGGGCCAACGTCCTGACTTTC. Residues: CASSLGSSGANVLTF. The genes are TRBV7-9 and TRBJ2-6; D gene ambiguous. Germline V CDR1 and CDR2: SEHNR, FQNEAQ (reference sequence). CDR3 length: 15 residues. V was pared by 1 base and J by 0 bases, with 4 bases between.

The gene calls are TRBV19 and TRBJ1-2; D is undetermined. Deletions cut 4 bases from V and 2 bases from J, with 11 bases between. The CDR3 sequence is 14 residues long. CDR1 is LNHDA and CDR2 is SQIVND in the germline V gene (reference sequence). CDR3 sequence (DNA): TGTGCCAGTAGTAGGGCGCCTTACAACTATGGCTACACCTTC. Its translation is CASSRAPYNYGYTF.

V gene TRBV19 combines with J gene TRBJ1-1; D not resolved. V lost 1 base and J 1 base, leaving 7 bases between the germline ends. The CDR3 is made up of 14 amino acids. Germline V gene data show CDR1 as LNHDA and CDR2 as SQIVND (reference sequence). CDR3 residues: CASSIGGGNTEAFF. Written as DNA, the CDR3 is TGTGCCAGTAGTATAGGAGGAGGGAACACTGAAGCTTTCTTT.

Of note for this clone: Additional DNA sequences in this sample encode the identical CDR3. V usage is TRBV19 and J usage is TRBJ2-7; TRBD1 agrees at 9 bases. CDR1 LNHDA and CDR2 SQIVND come from the germline V gene (reference sequence). After removal of 5 bases from V and 4 bases from J, the junction contained 6 bases not matched to a gene. The CDR3 runs to 14 residues. CDR3 in amino acids: CASSVRQGGYEQYF. CDR3 nucleotides: TGTGCCAGTAGTGTGAGACAGGGGGGTTACGAGCAGTACTTC.

The chain has TRBV18 and TRBJ1-1; 8 bases line up with TRBD1. V was pared by 3 bases and J by 4 bases, with 7 bases of the junction left unmatched. Germline V gives CDR1 KGHSH, CDR2 LQKENI. CDR3 size: 15 residues. CDR3 in amino acids: CASSPDRVVGTEAFF. As DNA, the CDR3 is TGTGCCAGCTCACCGGACAGGGTCGTGGGCACTGAAGCTTTCTTT.

The chain combines TRBV5-6 with TRBJ1-2, with 10 bases matching TRBD1. Looked up from germline, CDR1 is SGHDT and CDR2 is YYEEEE. The V and J ends lost 1 base and 4 bases, in that order; junction bases with no gene match: 4. The CDR3 length is 15 residues. The CDR3 region has the DNA TGTGCCAGCAGCTTGTGGGACAGGGGCTGCTATGGCTACACCTTC. Translation gives CASSLWDRGCYGYTF.

V usage is TRBV29-1 and J usage is TRBJ2-7; D not resolved. The CDR3 is made up of 13 amino acids. V lost 1 base and J lost 0, with 7 bases in between. Germline V lookup: CDR1 SQVTM, CDR2 ANQGSEA. Here the CDR3 reads CSVEGSRSYEQYF. In DNA form, the CDR3 reads TGCAGCGTTGAAGGATCGCGCTCCTACGAGCAGTACTTC.

This chain connects TRBV6-5 to TRBJ1-3, with unresolved D. The germline V and J ends were trimmed by 0 bases and 0 bases, with 9 bases remaining between them. The CDR3 has 16 amino acids. Germline V gene data show CDR1 as MNHEY and CDR2 as SVGAGI. The chain's CDR3 is CASSYSTDNSGNTIYF. For the CDR3, the DNA is TGTGCCAGCAGTTACTCCACAGACAACTCTGGAAACACCATATATTTT.

CDR3 sequence reads: CATSGDRGNTEAFF. CDR3 DNA: TGTGCCACCAGCGGGGACAGGGGGAACACTGAAGCTTTCTTT. The chain carries TRBV15 and TRBJ1-1; TRBD1 aligns across 10 bases. CDR3 size: 14 residues. With V trimmed by 5 bases and J by 1 base, 1 base remained unmatched. Germline loops: CDR1 LNHNV, CDR2 YYDKDF (reference sequence).

The chain recombines TRBV7-9 with TRBJ1-1; 10 nucleotides line up with TRBD1. Per germline, CDR1 SEHNR and CDR2 FQNEAQ (reference sequence). CDR3 length: 14 residues. V dropped 4 bases and J dropped 8; count of bases not matched to a gene: 7. The CDR3 DNA reads as TGTGCCAGCAGCTCGGGACAGGGGACAACCGAAGCTTTCTTT. It codes for CASSSGQGTTEAFF.

The genes are TRBV5-1 and TRBJ2-7, with 8 bases fitting TRBD2. Germline V lookup: CDR1 SGHRS, CDR2 YFSETQ. The V gene end was trimmed by 6 bases and the J gene end by 5 bases; junction bases not matched to a gene: 10. This CDR3 comprises 14 residues. The DNA of the CDR3 is TGCGCCAGCACACCCGGGGGGGCCCTCGACGAGCAGTACTTC. Translating it yields CASTPGGALDEQYF.

This clone occurred a few times. The genes are TRBV4-2 and TRBJ2-2, with 13 bases that match TRBD2. The CDR3 is 18 amino acids. The V gene's germline CDR1 is LGHNA and CDR2 YNFKEQ. Trimming cost V 2 bases and J 6 bases; bases outside gene matches: 9. CDR3 sequence (DNA): TGTGCCAGCAGCCAATTAGGACTAGCGGGGGTTCAGGCCGGGGAGCTGTTTTTT. As protein: CASSQLGLAGVQAGELFF.

V is TRBV4-1 and J is TRBJ1-2, with 7 nucleotides matching TRBD1. V was clipped by 1 base and J by 4 bases; unmatched bases: 6. From germline, CDR1 is MGHRA and CDR2 YSYEKL. The CDR3 runs 15 residues. The CDR3 reads CASSQAGKGAYGYTF. CDR3 coding DNA: TGCGCCAGCAGCCAAGCTGGGAAGGGGGCCTATGGCTACACCTTC.

The chain joins TRBV28 to TRBJ1-2, with TRBD1 matching 9 bases. This CDR3 comprises 14 residues. J lost 6 bases, V lost 5 bases, and 7 bases had no gene match. Germline CDR1 and CDR2: MDHEN and SYDVKM. CDR3 sequence reads: CASSAIQGANGYTF. CDR3 in DNA: TGTGCCAGCAGTGCAATACAGGGGGCGAATGGCTACACCTTC.

The rearrangement uses TRBV3-1 (or the pseudogene TRBV3-2) and TRBJ2-3; the match to TRBD2 covers 8 bases. The CDR3 covers 14 residues. After removal of 1 base from V and 8 bases from J, the junction contained 5 bases not matched to a gene. Per the germline V gene, CDR1 is LGHDT and CDR2 is YNNKEL (reference sequence). DNA of the CDR3: TGTGCCAGCAGCCAAGTCGACGGGAGGGGTACGCAGTATTTT. Translating gives CASSQVDGRGTQYF.

The chain couples TRBV19 to TRBJ1-3; the match to TRBD1 covers 7 bases. The trim removed 6 bases at V and 0 bases at J, leaving 5 bases unmatched. CDR1 is LNHDA, CDR2 SQIVND, per germline (reference sequence). The CDR3 runs 15 residues. In nucleotides, the CDR3 is TGTGCCAGTAGACTGGACAGGTCCTCTGGAAACACCATATATTTT. It codes for CASRLDRSSGNTIYF. Full variable domain (remainder filled in from reference TRBV19 and TRBJ1-3): DGGITQSPKYLFRKEGQNVTLSCEQNLNHDAMYWYRQDPGQGLRLIYYSQIVNDFQKGDIAEGYSVSREKKESFPLTVTSAQKNPTAFYLCASRLDRSSGNTIYFGEGSWLTVV.

This clone was seen a single time. V is TRBV6-2 or TRBV6-3 and J is TRBJ2-7; no reliable D call. Germline V gene data show CDR1 as MNHEY and CDR2 as SVGEGT. The V gene lost 0 bases and the J gene lost 3 bases, with 6 bases spanning the gap. The CDR3 contains 13 residues. The CDR3 region has the DNA TGTGCCAGCAGTTACTCTTCATTCTACGAGCAGTACTTC. It codes for CASSYSSFYEQYF.

V and J are TRBV28 and TRBJ1-2; 9 bases align to TRBD1. V lost 7 bases to trimming and J lost 8 bases; unmatched junction nucleotides: 5. Looked up from germline, CDR1 is MDHEN and CDR2 is SYDVKM. This CDR3 has 12 residues. CDR3 amino acids: CASTEGTGGYTF. The DNA of the CDR3 is TGTGCCAGCACCGAGGGGACAGGGGGCTACACCTTC.

V gene TRBV5-1 combines with J gene TRBJ1-1; a weak D match, TRBD1 (6 bases). The V gene's germline CDR1 is SGHRS and CDR2 YFSETQ. The ends were cut back, 0 bases at V and 5 bases at J, with 17 bases in the middle. This CDR3 has 16 residues. The CDR3 protein is CASSLEGVWYATEAFF. The DNA for the CDR3 is TGCGCCAGCAGCTTGGAGGGGGTTTGGTATGCGACTGAAGCTTTCTTT.

V and J are TRBV29-1 and TRBJ1-1; no definite D call. The CDR3 is 12 residues long. Trimming took off 5 bases at V and 5 bases at J, with 12 bases between the two ends. Per germline, CDR1 SQVTM and CDR2 ANQGSEA. Here the CDR3 DNA reads TGCAGCGTTATGAAGGTACTAACTGAAGCTTTCTTT. This sequence encodes CSVMKVLTEAFF.

This clone was detected only once. This chain links TRBV30 with TRBJ1-2; the D gene is possibly TRBD1 (6 bases). The CDR3 covers 14 residues. Trimming took 0 bases from V and 4 from J, leaving 12 bases between them. Per the germline V gene, CDR1 is GTSNPN and CDR2 is SVGIG (reference sequence). CDR3 sequence reads: CAWSVGGAVYGYTF. The CDR3 bases are TGTGCCTGGAGTGTTGGGGGGGCAGTCTATGGCTACACCTTC.